This TCR beta chain was sequenced during a study of cytomegalovirus exposure and HLA in healthy donors. 13 Jbeta primers and 60 Vbeta primers were used for the PCR. Original processing methods: As a later analysis found, there were 70 million to 90 million unique TCR beta chains, of which roughly 11 million were shared. The data were produced by immunoSEQ multiplex PCR, yet TCRdb's version contains in-frame clones alone and is incomplete. Clone size and V and J calls were adopted from that table, with D and trimming inferred from the DNA. Altogether fewer than 250,000 clones are present, 83% being singletons, with the ten largest covering 1.5% to 2%. V lost 3 bases, J lost 7 bases, and 8 bases stayed unmatched. Germline V gene data show CDR1 as LGHNA and CDR2 as YSLEER. CDR3 length equals 15 residues. This clone was found a few times.

The sequenced sample was PBMCs. The chain employs TRBV4-3 and TRBJ1-5; TRBD1 matches at 8 bases. This clonotype originated in a man aged 40-49 years in good health and CMV-seropositive. The CDR3 nucleotides read TGCGCCAGCAGCCAGGCCGGGACAGGAGGGCAGCCCCAGCATTTT. The encoded protein is CASSQAGTGGQPQHF.